This T cell receptor (beta chain) was recorded in a study of blood T cell repertoires in COVID-19 (dated by TCRdb to the early 2020s). Turning to the overall study: Samples covering the acute and convalescent phases of COVID-19 were provided by collaborators in the United States, Italy and Spain. Nearly every sample came with metadata listing a de-identified subject ID, COVID-19 status, age in years and sex. Samples came from the ongoing ImmuneRACE study (first 160 participants) plus 1,254 subjects from 6 global collaborators. Subjects who had been exposed to COVID-19, were actively infected with it, or had recovered from it provided the deeply sampled blood TCRbeta repertoires that made up the dataset. A freely available public database, intended as a resource for researchers studying the immune response to SARS-CoV-2, is where the repertoires were released. HLA class I and class II types, where available, came from metadata supplied by the sample provider rather than from assay-based typing. The prospective study material was composed of cDNA or gDNA derived from T cells, B-cell-depleted T cells, or PBMCs. Results and caveats for the whole study, not just this receptor: Clinical and demographic metadata were provided uncurated, with the amount varying by source and participant.

The immunoSEQ Assay, a bias-controlled multiplex PCR, was used to amplify TCRbeta CDR3 regions from genomic DNA. Concerning the study's data processing: The number of nucleated cells in each sample was estimated by amplification of reference gene primers within the assay. To quantify the absolute abundance of each unique TCRbeta CDR3 rearrangement, sequence reads were collapsed and filtered. For each sample, productive Simpson clonality was calculated by taking the square root of Simpson's diversity index across productive rearrangements. TCRdb retrieved this table from immuneACCESS and kept in-frame rearrangements only. Not all clones are present; in checked studies, unresolved V genes account for under half, and no reason is known for the remainder. D and trimming were read from the DNA, whereas the V and J calls and clone size are those reported in that table. Recorded for this sample are around 110,000 clones; around 80% of them occurred a single time. The ten most abundant clones make up more than 5.5% of the sample.

As for this clone: Its binding antigen is unknown. Base qualities are not recorded, but no much larger clone differs from it by a single base.

The V end loses 3 bases and the J end loses 0 bases, and a stretch of 12 bases separates them. The germline V gene (reference sequence) gives CDR1 as LGHDT and CDR2 as YNNKEL. The CDR3, cysteine through phenylalanine, is 15 amino acids long. CDR3 DNA only is kept here, 45 bases in frame from base 1. One collaborating source in Seattle enrolled patients while the patients were actively infected and followed the patients over time throughout the course of disease. Each collaborating institution followed its own protocols to collect whole blood in K2EDTA tubes. For TCRbeta analysis, collaborator samples were shipped as frozen whole blood, as isolated PBMCs, or as DNA extracted from either sample type.

The sequence links TRBV3-1 (or the pseudogene TRBV3-2) to TRBJ2-7; TRBD2 could be the D gene, as 6 bases match. This clonotype was obtained from a man older than 75 with COVID-19, enrolled during active disease. The specimen sequenced was peripheral blood. At the DNA level, the sequence is TGTGCCAGCAGCCAGGGGACTGTTATCTCCTACGAGCAGTACTTC. It encodes CASSQGTVISYEQYF.